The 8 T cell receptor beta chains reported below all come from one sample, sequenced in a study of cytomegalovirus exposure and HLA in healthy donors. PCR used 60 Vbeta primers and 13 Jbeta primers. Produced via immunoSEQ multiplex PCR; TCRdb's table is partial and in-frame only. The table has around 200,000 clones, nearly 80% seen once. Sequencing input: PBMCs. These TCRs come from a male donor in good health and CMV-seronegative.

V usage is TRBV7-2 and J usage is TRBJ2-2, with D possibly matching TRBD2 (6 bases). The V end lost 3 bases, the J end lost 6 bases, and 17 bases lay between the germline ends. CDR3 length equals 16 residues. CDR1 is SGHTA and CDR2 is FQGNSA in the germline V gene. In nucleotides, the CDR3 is TGTGCCAGCAGCTTTCCCTTGGGCGGGGCGGCCGGGGAGCTGTTTTTT. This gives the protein CASSFPLGGAAGELFF.

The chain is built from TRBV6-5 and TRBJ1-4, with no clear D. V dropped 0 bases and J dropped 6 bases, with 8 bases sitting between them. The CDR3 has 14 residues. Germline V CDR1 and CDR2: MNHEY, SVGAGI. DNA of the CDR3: TGTGCCAGCAGTTACTCATCGAGATATGAAAAACTGTTTTTT. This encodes CASSYSSRYEKLFF.

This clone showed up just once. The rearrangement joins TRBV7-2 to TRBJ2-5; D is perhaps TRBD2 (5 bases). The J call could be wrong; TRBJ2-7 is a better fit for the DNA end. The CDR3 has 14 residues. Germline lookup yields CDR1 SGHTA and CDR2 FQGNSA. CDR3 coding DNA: TGTGCCAGCAGCTTAGCCGGGGTCTCCTACGAGCAGTACTTC. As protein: CASSLAGVSYEQYF.

Here the CDR3 reads CSAGQTNTGELFF. The CDR3 bases are TGCAGCGCGGGACAGACGAACACCGGGGAGCTGTTTTTT. The V call is TRBV29-1, the J call TRBJ2-2, with 7 bases that match TRBD1. CDR1 SQVTM and CDR2 ANQGSEA come from the germline V gene. This CDR3 has 13 amino acids. The V and J ends lost 7 bases and 0 bases, in that order; junction bases with no gene match: 2.

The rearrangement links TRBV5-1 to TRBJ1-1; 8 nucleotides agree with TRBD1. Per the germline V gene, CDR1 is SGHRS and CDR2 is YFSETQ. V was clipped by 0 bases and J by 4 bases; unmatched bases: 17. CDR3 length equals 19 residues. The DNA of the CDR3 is TGCGCCAGCAGCTTGGTCCTTGACAGGGGAAGATCGGGATCCACTGAAGCTTTCTTT. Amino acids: CASSLVLDRGRSGSTEAFF.

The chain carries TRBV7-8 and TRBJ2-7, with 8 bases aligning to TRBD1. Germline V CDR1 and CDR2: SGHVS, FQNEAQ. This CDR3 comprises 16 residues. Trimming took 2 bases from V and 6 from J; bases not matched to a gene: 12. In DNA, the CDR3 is TGTGCCAGCAGCTTAAACCGCCAGGGGGCGCTTAGCGAGCAGTACTTC. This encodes CASSLNRQGALSEQYF.

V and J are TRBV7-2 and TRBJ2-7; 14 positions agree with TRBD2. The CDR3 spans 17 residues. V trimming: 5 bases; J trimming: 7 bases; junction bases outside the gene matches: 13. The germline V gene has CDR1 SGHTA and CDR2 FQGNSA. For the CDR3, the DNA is TGTGCCAGCAGCCCCGGACTAGCGGGAGGCCCTAATCGAGAGCAGTACTTC. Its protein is CASSPGLAGGPNREQYF.

The CDR3 is CASSQAPGQYGYTF. CDR3 nucleotides: TGCGCCAGCAGCCAAGCTCCGGGACAGTATGGCTACACCTTC. The chain links TRBV4-1 to TRBJ1-2, with TRBD1 matching 7 bases. V trimming: 1 base; J trimming: 5 bases; junction bases outside the gene matches: 4. The CDR3 consists of 14 residues. Germline-derived CDR1 and CDR2 are MGHRA and YSYEKL.